A single sample is the source of the 9 T cell receptor beta chains below, sequenced in a study of blood T cell repertoires in COVID-19. Generated by immunoSEQ multiplex PCR, the TCRdb table keeps only in-frame clones and is missing some. This repertoire shows roughly 80,000 clones, about 86% found once; its top ten account for approximately 5%. The sequencing input was peripheral blood. These receptors all stem from an elderly woman with acute or convalescent COVID-19.

The gene calls are TRBV19 and TRBJ2-5; 9 bases align to TRBD2. Germline CDR1 LNHDA, CDR2 SQIVND (reference sequence). The J segment lost 5 bases and the V segment lost 3 bases, leaving 7 bases of the junction unmatched. This CDR3 spans 15 amino acids. The CDR3 DNA reads TGTGCCAGTAGTATTGGGCTAGCGGGAAGGGAGACCCAGTACTTC. Translating gives CASSIGLAGRETQYF. Supplemented by reference TRBV19 and TRBJ2-5, the full variable domain reads DGGITQSPKYLFRKEGQNVTLSCEQNLNHDAMYWYRQDPGQGLRLIYYSQIVNDFQKGDIAEGYSVSREKKESFPLTVTSAQKNPTAFYLCASSIGLAGRETQYFGPGTRLLVL.

The chain has TRBV10-3 and TRBJ2-7, with 7 positions matching TRBD1. CDR3 length: 14 amino acids. Germline V gene sequence: CDR1 ENHRY, CDR2 SYGVKD. The ends lost 8 bases at V and 0 bases at J; junction bases unmatched: 7. CDR3 protein: CAIARDSTSYEQYF. The CDR3 DNA sequence: TGTGCCATCGCACGGGACAGTACCTCCTACGAGCAGTACTTC.

The table lists this clone with a count of one. The gene calls are TRBV6-5 and TRBJ1-3, with no clear D. The CDR3 spans 14 residues. Germline values: CDR1 MNHEY, CDR2 SVGAGI. V gave up 2 bases and J gave up 1 base, with 6 bases separating them. In DNA form, the CDR3 reads TGTGCCAGCAGTTACGAGGGTTCTGGAAACACCATATATTTT. Protein: CASSYEGSGNTIYF.

The table lists this clone with a count of one. The CDR3 DNA is TGTGCCAGCAGAACGACAGGGGTGGGAAACATTCAGTACTTC. It codes for CASRTTGVGNIQYF. This rearrangement joins TRBV6-5 to TRBJ2-4; TRBD1 matches 8 bases. The germline CDR1 and CDR2 sequences are MNHEY and SVGAGI. CDR3 size: 14 residues. V shed 6 bases, J shed 6 bases, and the junction held 7 bases outside the gene matches.

The chain recombines TRBV5-1 with TRBJ1-2; perhaps TRBD1 as D (6 bases). Trimming stripped 3 bases from V and 4 bases from J, with 13 bases between. The CDR3 has 14 amino acids. Germline-derived CDR1 and CDR2 are SGHRS and YFSETQ. The CDR3 reads CASSWNTGSYGYTF. The CDR3 DNA reads as TGCGCCAGCAGCTGGAACACAGGGAGCTATGGCTACACCTTC.

The chain joins TRBV5-1 to TRBJ1-1; TRBD1 is a possible D gene (5 bases). The CDR3 runs 13 residues. From germline, CDR1 is SGHRS and CDR2 YFSETQ. V shed 2 bases and J shed 0 bases, with 5 bases lying between them. The chain's CDR3 is CASSFRVNTEAFF. Here the CDR3 DNA reads TGCGCCAGCAGCTTCAGGGTGAACACTGAAGCTTTCTTT.

The genes are TRBV12-5 and TRBJ1-2; 11 bases match TRBD1. The V segment lost 3 bases and the J segment 4 bases; nucleotides outside the gene matches: 4. CDR1 and CDR2 (germline): LGHNT, FRNRAP. This CDR3 contains 15 residues. Here the CDR3 DNA reads TGTGCTAGTGGTTTTGGGACAGGGGGAGGCTATGGCTACACCTTC. It specifies CASGFGTGGGYGYTF.

This rearrangement joins TRBV30 to TRBJ1-6, with 9 bases identical to TRBD1. Per germline, CDR1 GTSNPN and CDR2 SVGIG (reference sequence). The ends lost 4 bases at V and 7 bases at J; junction bases unmatched: 2. The CDR3 spans 13 residues. For the CDR3, the DNA is TGTGCCTGGACGACAGGGGGAAATTCACCCCTCCACTTT. Amino acids: CAWTTGGNSPLHF.

This sequence joins TRBV30 and TRBJ1-4, with a possible D match to TRBD1 (6 bases). Germline loops: CDR1 GTSNPN, CDR2 SVGIG (reference sequence). The CDR3 contains 13 residues. V gave up 5 bases and J gave up 2 bases, with 9 bases separating them. This chain's CDR3 is CAWDRLTNEKLFF. For the CDR3, the DNA is TGTGCCTGGGACAGGCTCACTAATGAAAAACTGTTTTTT. Together with reference TRBV30 and TRBJ1-4, the CDR3 gives the full variable domain: SQTIHQWPATLVQPVGSPLSLECTVEGTSNPNLYWYRQAAGRGLQLLFYSVGIGQISSEVPQNLSASRPQDRQFILSSKKLLLSDSGFYLCAWDRLTNEKLFFGSGTQLSVL.